This TCR beta chain originates from a study of blood T cell repertoires in COVID-19. The germline V gene has CDR1 MGHRA and CDR2 YSYEKL. The J segment lost 4 bases and the V segment lost 0 bases, leaving 6 bases of the junction unmatched. The CDR3 runs to 16 residues. Sequenced by immunoSEQ multiplex PCR; TCRdb stores in-frame clones only, minus some. Here the sample spans 85,000 to 95,000 clones, roughly 83% being singletons. V gene TRBV4-1 combines with J gene TRBJ2-5, with 9 bases identical to TRBD1. The sequence came from a human donor in a cohort sampled during active COVID-19. Input material: peripheral blood. The CDR3 nucleotides are TGCGCCAGCAGCCAAGAACCGGACAGGGGAAGAGAGACCCAGTACTTC. This codes for CASSQEPDRGRETQYF.